The 9 T cell receptor beta chains below were found in one sample sequenced in a study of T cell responses to AZD1222 COVID-19 vaccine. The repertoire was sequenced with immunoSEQ multiplex PCR; TCRdb's copy has only in-frame clones and lacks some. Found here are 100,000 to 150,000 clones, about 90% of them singletons; the top ten hold less than 2%. The sample was peripheral blood, taken 28 days after the second AZD1222 dose. The origin of the receptors is an adult who received the AZD1222 COVID-19 vaccine.

In its sample, this clone was seen once. This chain uses TRBV7-3 with TRBJ2-5, with 10 bases that match TRBD2. Unmatched junction bases numbered 6, after V lost 0 bases and J lost 2 bases. This CDR3 is built from 17 residues. Germline CDR1 and CDR2: SGHTA and FQGTGA. The CDR3, as DNA: TGTGCCAGCAGCTTAACGGCGTCGACTAGCGGGCAAGAGACCCAGTACTTC. Amino acids: CASSLTASTSGQETQYF.

This chain links TRBV11-1 with TRBJ1-1; D not resolved. Germline values: CDR1 SGHAT, CDR2 FQDESV (reference sequence). The CDR3 is 15 amino acids. V lost 4 bases and J lost 6, with 18 bases in between. DNA of the CDR3: TGTGCCAGCAGCTCCCGGCCGACTGGATGGGCTGAAGCTTTCTTT. Translating it yields CASSSRPTGWAEAFF.

V and J are TRBV18 and TRBJ2-5, with 7 bases aligning to TRBD1. CDR1 KGHSH and CDR2 LQKENI come from the germline V gene. V lost 2 bases, J lost 5 bases, and 11 bases stayed unmatched. The CDR3 has 16 amino acids. CDR3 loop: CASSPRGQGVGETQYF. DNA for the CDR3: TGTGCCAGCTCACCAAGAGGGCAGGGGGTAGGCGAGACCCAGTACTTC.

The chain carries TRBV5-4 and TRBJ1-2; D gene ambiguous. The CDR3 runs to 14 residues. The germline gives CDR1 SGHNT, CDR2 YYREEE (reference sequence). V was trimmed by 7 bases and J by 3 bases, leaving 16 bases between them. CDR3 coding DNA: TGTGCCAGCCAAACTTGGGGATTAGACTATGGCTACACCTTC. Translating gives CASQTWGLDYGYTF.

This chain uses TRBV6-6 with TRBJ2-2; perhaps TRBD2 as D (6 bases). Germline V gene sequence: CDR1 MNHNY, CDR2 SVGAGI (reference sequence). This CDR3 region has 14 residues. V was pared by 6 bases and J by 8 bases, with 16 bases between. The DNA for the CDR3 is TGTGCCAGCAGAAGGTCGGGTGGAGGGGGGGAGCTGTTTTTT. This codes for CASRRSGGGGELFF.

The V gene is TRBV19, the J gene TRBJ2-2, with TRBD2 matching 11 bases. Unmatched junction bases numbered 9, after V lost 5 bases and J lost 7 bases. Germline values: CDR1 LNHDA, CDR2 SQIVND (reference sequence). There are 16 residues in the CDR3. The DNA for the CDR3 is TGTGCCAGTAGTTCAAGTCTAGCGGGAGGCGTCGGGGAGCTGTTTTTT. Its protein product is CASSSSLAGGVGELFF.

The chain recombines TRBV6-6 with TRBJ1-4; TRBD1 aligns across 7 bases. V gave up 6 bases and J gave up 0 bases; unmatched junction bases: 7. CDR3 size: 16 residues. Per the germline V gene, CDR1 is MNHNY and CDR2 is SVGAGI (reference sequence). CDR3 sequence: CASRRGQVPTNEKLFF. CDR3 DNA sequence: TGTGCCAGCAGACGCGGACAGGTCCCAACTAATGAAAAACTGTTTTTT.

This rearrangement joins TRBV5-1 to TRBJ2-1; D is undetermined. V lost 0 bases and J 5 bases, leaving 6 bases between the germline ends. The length of the CDR3 is 13 residues. Germline CDR1 SGHRS, CDR2 YFSETQ. The CDR3, as DNA: TGCGCCAGCAGCTTGGTTCTCGACAATGAGCAGTTCTTC. This codes for CASSLVLDNEQFF.

V is TRBV7-3 and J is TRBJ1-1; D is uncertain. The CDR3 totals 14 residues. Germline CDR1 reads SGHTA; CDR2 reads FQGTGA. Deletions cut 1 base from V and 2 bases from J, with 8 bases between. The CDR3, as DNA: TGTGCCAGCAGCTTAAGTGCAGCCAACACTGAAGCTTTCTTT. Amino acids: CASSLSAANTEAFF.